The clone carrying this T cell receptor beta chain has a handful of counts. This sample is part of a study of CD8 T cells in Susac syndrome. It was with random hexamers that roughly 0.45 to 1 ug RNA was reverse transcribed. One entry per CDR3 protein, called by TCRdb with MiXCR from the immunoSEQ multiplex PCR reads. The repertoire holds roughly 330,000 distinct CDR3 sequences, with about 92% as singletons. This CDR3 comprises 12 residues. Germline CDR1 and CDR2: SGHNT and YYREEE (reference sequence). The V and J ends lost 0 bases and 7 bases respectively, with 6 bases between them. This receptor was identified in a human donor with multiple sclerosis. V gene TRBV5-4 combines with J gene TRBJ2-3; D is tentatively TRBD1 or TRBD2 (5 bases each). Sequencing input: CD4+ T cells from PBMCs. DNA of the CDR3: TGTGCCAGCAGCTTGGGGGGGAATACGCAGTATTTT. Residues: CASSLGGNTQYF. Variable domain in full (rest from reference TRBV5-4 and TRBJ2-3): ETGVTQSPTHLIKTRGQQVTLRCSSQSGHNTVSWYQQALGQGPQFIFQYYREEENGRGNFPPRFSGLQFPNYSSELNVNALELDDSALYLCASSLGGNTQYFGPGTRLTVL.